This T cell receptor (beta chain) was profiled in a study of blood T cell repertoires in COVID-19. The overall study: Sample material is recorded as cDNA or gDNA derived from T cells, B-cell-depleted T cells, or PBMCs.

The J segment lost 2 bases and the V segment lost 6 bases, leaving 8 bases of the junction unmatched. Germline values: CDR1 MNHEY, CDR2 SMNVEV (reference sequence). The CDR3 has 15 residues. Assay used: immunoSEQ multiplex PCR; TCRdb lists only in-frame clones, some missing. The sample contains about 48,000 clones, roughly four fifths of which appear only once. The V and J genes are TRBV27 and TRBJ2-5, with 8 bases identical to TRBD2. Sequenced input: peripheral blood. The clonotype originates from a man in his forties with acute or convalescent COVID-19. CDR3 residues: CASSSTAGVQETQYF. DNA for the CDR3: TGTGCCAGCAGCTCGACAGCGGGAGTTCAAGAGACCCAGTACTTC.